One T cell receptor (beta chain) is described in this entry. The CDR3 sequence is 18 residues long. Germline-derived CDR1 and CDR2 are SGHVS and FQNEAQ. The sample originates from a study of T cells expressing NK-cell markers. Overall study context: The sequencing cohort of eight donors included seven HCMV-seropositive individuals and one seronegative individual.

TCRdb re-called the 5' RACE reads; one entry per CDR3 protein, DNA not given. This sample's clone table lists 350,000 to 400,000 distinct CDR3 sequences. This chain links TRBV7-8 with TRBJ1-2; no DNA is available, so the TRBD1 call from TCRdb remains unchecked. The specimen sequenced was blood T cells: a sorted CD56 or NKG2C T cell subset, CD4+ or CD8+ T cells, or bulk PBMC T cells (not recorded which). The sequence derives from a woman between 50 and 59 years old in good health. This CDR3 reads CASSLVGQTGTANYGYTF.